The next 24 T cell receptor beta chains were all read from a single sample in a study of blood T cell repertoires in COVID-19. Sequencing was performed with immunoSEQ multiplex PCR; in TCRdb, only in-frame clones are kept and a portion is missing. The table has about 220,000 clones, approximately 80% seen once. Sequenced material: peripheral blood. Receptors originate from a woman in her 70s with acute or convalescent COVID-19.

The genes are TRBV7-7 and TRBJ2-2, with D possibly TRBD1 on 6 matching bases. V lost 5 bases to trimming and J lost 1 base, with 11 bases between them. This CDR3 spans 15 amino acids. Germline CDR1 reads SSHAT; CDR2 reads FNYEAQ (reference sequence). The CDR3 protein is CASSPGTLNTGELFF. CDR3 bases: TGTGCCAGCAGCCCCGGGACACTGAACACCGGGGAGCTGTTTTTT.

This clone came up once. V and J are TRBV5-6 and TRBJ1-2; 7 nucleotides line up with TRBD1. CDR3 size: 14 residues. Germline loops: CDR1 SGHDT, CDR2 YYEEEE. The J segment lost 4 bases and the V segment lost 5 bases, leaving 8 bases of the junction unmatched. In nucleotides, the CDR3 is TGTGCCAGCAGTACTGGACAGGCGCGCTATGGCTACACCTTC. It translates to CASSTGQARYGYTF.

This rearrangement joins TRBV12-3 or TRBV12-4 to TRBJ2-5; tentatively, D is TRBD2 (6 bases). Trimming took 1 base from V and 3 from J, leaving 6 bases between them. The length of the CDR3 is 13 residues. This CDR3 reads CASSLGGEETQYF. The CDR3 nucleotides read TGTGCCAGCAGTTTAGGGGGGGAAGAGACCCAGTACTTC.

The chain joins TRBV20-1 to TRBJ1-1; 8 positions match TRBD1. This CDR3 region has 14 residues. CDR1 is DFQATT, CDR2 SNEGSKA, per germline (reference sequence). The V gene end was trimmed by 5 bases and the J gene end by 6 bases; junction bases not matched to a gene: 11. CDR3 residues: CSAGDSGTGAEAFF. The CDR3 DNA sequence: TGCAGTGCTGGTGATTCCGGGACAGGCGCTGAAGCTTTCTTT.

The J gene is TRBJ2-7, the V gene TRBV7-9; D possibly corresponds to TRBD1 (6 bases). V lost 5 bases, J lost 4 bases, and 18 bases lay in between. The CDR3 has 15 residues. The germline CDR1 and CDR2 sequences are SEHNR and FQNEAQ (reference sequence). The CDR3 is CASSVQGILSYEQYF. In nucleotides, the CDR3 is TGTGCCAGCAGCGTACAGGGAATTTTGTCGTACGAGCAGTACTTC.

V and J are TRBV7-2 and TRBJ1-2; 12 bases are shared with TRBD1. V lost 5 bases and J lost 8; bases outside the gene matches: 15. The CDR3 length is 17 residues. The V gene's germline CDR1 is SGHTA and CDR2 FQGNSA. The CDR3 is CASSPGTGGVGFLGYTF. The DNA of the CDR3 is TGTGCCAGCAGCCCCGGGACAGGGGGCGTAGGGTTTTTGGGCTACACCTTC.

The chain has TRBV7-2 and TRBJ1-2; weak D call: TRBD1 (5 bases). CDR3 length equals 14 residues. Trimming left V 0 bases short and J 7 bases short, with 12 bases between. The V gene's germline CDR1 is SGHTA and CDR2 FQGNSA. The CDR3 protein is CASSLALQGFGYTF. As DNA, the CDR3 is TGTGCCAGCAGCTTAGCGCTCCAGGGTTTTGGCTACACCTTC.

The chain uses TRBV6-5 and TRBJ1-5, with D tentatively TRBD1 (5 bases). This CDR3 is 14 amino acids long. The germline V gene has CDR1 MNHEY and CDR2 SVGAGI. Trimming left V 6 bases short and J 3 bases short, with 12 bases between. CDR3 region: CASSDGTHNQPQHF. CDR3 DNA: TGTGCCAGCAGCGACGGGACTCACAATCAGCCCCAGCATTTT.

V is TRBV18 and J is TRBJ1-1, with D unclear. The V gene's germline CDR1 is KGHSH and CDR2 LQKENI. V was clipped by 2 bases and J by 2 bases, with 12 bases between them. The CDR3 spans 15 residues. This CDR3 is CASSPIEGPNTEAFF. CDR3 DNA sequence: TGTGCCAGCTCACCAATTGAGGGCCCCAACACTGAAGCTTTCTTT.

The CDR3 sequence is CASRCSQPQHF. The CDR3 DNA sequence: TGCGCCAGCCGGTGTAGTCAGCCCCAGCATTTT. J is TRBJ1-5 and V is TRBV10-1; D is unresolved. The V gene lost 8 bases and the J gene lost 6 bases, with 8 bases spanning the gap. The CDR3 length is 11 residues. The germline V gene has CDR1 WNHNN and CDR2 SYGVQD (reference sequence).

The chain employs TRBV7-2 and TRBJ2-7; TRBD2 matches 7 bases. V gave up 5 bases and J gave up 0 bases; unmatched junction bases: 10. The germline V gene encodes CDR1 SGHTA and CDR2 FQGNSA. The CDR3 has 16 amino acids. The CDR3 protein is CASSLPSGGTSYEQYF. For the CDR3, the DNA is TGTGCCAGCAGCCTTCCTTCCGGGGGGACCTCCTACGAGCAGTACTTC. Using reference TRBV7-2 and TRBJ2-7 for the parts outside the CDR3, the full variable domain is GAGVSQSPSNKVTEKGKDVELRCDPISGHTALYWYRQSLGQGLEFLIYFQGNSAPDKSGLPSDRFSAERTGGSVSTLTIQRTQQEDSAVYLCASSLPSGGTSYEQYFGPGTRLTVT.

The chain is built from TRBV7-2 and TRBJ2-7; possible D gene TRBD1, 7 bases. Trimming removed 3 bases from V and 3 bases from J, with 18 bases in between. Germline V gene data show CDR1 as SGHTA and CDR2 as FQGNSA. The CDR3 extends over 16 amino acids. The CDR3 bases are TGTGCCAGCAGCTTGCCGACAGGGAGGTTAAGCTACGAGCAGTACTTC. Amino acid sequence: CASSLPTGRLSYEQYF.

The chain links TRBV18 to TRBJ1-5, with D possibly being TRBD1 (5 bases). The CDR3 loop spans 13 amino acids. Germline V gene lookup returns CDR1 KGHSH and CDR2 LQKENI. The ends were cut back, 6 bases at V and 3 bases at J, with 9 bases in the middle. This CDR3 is CASSEGLNQPQHF. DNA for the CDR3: TGTGCCAGCTCGGAGGGGCTCAATCAGCCCCAGCATTTT.

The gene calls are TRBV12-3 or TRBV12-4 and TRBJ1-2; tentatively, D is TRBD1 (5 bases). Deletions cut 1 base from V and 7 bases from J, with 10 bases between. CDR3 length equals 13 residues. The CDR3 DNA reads TGTGCCAGCAGTTTAGTGGGGCGCGGTGGCTACACCTTC. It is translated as CASSLVGRGGYTF.

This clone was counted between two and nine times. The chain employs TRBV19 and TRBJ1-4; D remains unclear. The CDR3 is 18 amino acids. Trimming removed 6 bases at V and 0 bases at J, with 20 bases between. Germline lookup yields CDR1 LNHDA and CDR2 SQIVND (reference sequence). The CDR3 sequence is CASSILKYGRPTNEKLFF. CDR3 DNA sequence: TGTGCCAGTAGCATCCTGAAGTACGGGAGACCAACTAATGAAAAACTGTTTTTT.

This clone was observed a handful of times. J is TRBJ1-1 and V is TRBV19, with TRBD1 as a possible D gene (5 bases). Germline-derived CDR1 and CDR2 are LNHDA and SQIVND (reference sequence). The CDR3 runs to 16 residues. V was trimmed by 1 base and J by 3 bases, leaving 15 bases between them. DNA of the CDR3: TGTGCCAGTAGTATAGCTGCAGGGCTTTTGGACACTGAAGCTTTCTTT. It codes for CASSIAAGLLDTEAFF.

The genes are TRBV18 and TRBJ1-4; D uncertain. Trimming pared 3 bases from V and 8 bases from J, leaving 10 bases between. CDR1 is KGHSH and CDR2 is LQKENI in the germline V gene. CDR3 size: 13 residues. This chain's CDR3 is CASSPLSQEKLFF. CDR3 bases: TGTGCCAGCTCACCTTTGTCGCAGGAAAAACTGTTTTTT.

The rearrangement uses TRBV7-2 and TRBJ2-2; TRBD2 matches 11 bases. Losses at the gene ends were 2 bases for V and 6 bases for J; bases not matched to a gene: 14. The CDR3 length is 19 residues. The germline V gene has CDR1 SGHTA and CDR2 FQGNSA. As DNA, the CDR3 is TGTGCCAGCAGCTTAATGGCTCCGACTAGCGGGGTTAGGGCCGGGGAGCTGTTTTTT. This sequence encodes CASSLMAPTSGVRAGELFF. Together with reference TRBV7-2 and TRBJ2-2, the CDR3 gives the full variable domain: GAGVSQSPSNKVTEKGKDVELRCDPISGHTALYWYRQSLGQGLEFLIYFQGNSAPDKSGLPSDRFSAERTGGSVSTLTIQRTQQEDSAVYLCASSLMAPTSGVRAGELFFGEGSRLTVL.

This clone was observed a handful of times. CDR3: CASSLVSGQGYGYTF. CDR3 coding DNA: TGTGCCAGCAGCTTAGTAAGTGGGCAAGGCTATGGCTACACCTTC. The chain combines TRBV7-2 with TRBJ1-2; D is uncertain. Trimming stripped 1 base from V and 4 bases from J, with 13 bases between. The germline gives CDR1 SGHTA, CDR2 FQGNSA. The CDR3 is made up of 15 amino acids.

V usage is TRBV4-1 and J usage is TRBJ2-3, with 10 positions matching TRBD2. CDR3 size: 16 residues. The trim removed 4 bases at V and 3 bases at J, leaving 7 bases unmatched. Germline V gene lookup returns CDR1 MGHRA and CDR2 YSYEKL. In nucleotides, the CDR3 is TGCGCCAGCAGCCTCGCCGGGACTAGCGCTACAGATACGCAGTATTTT. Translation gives CASSLAGTSATDTQYF.

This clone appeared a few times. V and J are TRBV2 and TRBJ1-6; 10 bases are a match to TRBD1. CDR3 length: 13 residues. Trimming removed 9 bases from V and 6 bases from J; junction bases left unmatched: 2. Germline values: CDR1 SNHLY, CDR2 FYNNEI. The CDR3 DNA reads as TGTGCCAGTGGGACAGGGGCTAATTCACCCCTCCACTTT. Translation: CASGTGANSPLHF.

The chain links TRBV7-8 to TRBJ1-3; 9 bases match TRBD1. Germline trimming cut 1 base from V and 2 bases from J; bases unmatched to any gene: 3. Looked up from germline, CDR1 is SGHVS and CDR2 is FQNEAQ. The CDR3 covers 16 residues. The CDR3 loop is CASSLVRTGAGNTIYF. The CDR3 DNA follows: TGTGCCAGCAGCTTAGTACGGACAGGGGCTGGAAACACCATATATTTT.

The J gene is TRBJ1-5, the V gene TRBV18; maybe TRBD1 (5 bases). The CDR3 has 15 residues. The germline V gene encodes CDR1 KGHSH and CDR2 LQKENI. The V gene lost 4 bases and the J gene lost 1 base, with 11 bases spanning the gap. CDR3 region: CASSLYDRSNQPQHF. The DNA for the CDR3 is TGTGCCAGCTCACTTTATGACAGAAGCAATCAGCCCCAGCATTTT.

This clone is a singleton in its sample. The CDR3 protein is CASSPLRGLDTEAFF. The CDR3 bases are TGTGCCAGCTCACCACTCAGGGGGCTTGACACTGAAGCTTTCTTT. The chain combines TRBV18 with TRBJ1-1; 8 bases map to TRBD1. The length of the CDR3 is 15 residues. Germline V CDR1 and CDR2: KGHSH, LQKENI. The V and J ends lost 1 base and 3 bases, in that order; junction bases with no gene match: 4.